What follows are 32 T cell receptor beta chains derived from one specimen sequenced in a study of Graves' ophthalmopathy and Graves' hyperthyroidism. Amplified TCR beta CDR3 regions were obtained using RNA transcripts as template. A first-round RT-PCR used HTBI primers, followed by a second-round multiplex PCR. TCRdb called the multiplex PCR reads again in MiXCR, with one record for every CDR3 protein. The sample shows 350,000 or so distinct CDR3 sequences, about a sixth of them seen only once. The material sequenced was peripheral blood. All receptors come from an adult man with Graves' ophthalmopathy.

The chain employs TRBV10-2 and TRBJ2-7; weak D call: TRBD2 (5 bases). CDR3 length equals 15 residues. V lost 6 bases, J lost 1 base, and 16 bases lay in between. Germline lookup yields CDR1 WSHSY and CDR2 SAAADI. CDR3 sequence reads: CASSPPDSPSYEQYF. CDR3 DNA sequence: TGCGCCAGCAGCCCTCCGGACTCGCCATCCTACGAGCAGTACTTC.

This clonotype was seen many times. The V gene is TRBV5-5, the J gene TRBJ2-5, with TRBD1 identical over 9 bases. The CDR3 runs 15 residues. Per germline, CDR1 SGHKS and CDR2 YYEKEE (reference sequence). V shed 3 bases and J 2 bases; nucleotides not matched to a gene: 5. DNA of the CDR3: TGTGCCAGCAGCTCCGGACAGGGGCAACAAGAGACCCAGTACTTC. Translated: CASSSGQGQQETQYF.

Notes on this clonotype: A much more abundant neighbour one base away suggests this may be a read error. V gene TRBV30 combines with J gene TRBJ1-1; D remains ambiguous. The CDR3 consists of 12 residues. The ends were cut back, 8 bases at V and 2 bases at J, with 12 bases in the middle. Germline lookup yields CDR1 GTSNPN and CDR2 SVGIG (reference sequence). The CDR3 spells CARTRSNTEAFF. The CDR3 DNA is TGTGCCCGGACCAGATCTAACACTGAAGCTTTCTTT. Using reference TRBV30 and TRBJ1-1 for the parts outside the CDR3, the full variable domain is SQTIHQWPATLVQPVGSPLSLECTVEGTSNPNLYWYRQAAGRGLQLLFYSVGIGQISSEVPQNLSASRPQDRQFILSSKKLLLSDSGFYLCARTRSNTEAFFGQGTRLTVV.

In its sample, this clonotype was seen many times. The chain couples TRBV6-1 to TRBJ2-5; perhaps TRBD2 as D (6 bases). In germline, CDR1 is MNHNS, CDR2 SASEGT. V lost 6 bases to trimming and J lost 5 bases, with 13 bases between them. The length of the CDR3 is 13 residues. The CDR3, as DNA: TGTGCCAGCAGGGAGGGAGGAACGGAGACCCAGTACTTC. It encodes CASREGGTETQYF.

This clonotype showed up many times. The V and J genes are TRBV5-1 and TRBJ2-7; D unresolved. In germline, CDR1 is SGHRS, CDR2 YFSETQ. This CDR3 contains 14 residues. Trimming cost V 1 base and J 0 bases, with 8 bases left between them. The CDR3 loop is CASSLMWGSYEQYF. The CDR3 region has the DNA TGCGCCAGCAGCTTGATGTGGGGCTCCTACGAGCAGTACTTC.

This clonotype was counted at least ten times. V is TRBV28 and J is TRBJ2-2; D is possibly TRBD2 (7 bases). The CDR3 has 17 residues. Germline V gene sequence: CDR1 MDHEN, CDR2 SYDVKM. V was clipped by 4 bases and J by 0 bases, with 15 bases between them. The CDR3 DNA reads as TGTGCCAGCAGTTCGGGGGGCTCTTTCGCGAACACCGGGGAGCTGTTTTTT. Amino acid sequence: CASSSGGSFANTGELFF.

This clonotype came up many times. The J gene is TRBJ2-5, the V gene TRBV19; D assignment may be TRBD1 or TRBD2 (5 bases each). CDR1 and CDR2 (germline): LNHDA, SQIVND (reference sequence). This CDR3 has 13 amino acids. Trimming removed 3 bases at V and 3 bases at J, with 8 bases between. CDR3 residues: CASSMGRKETQYF. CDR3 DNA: TGTGCCAGTAGTATGGGACGGAAAGAGACCCAGTACTTC. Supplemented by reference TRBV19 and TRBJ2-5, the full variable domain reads DGGITQSPKYLFRKEGQNVTLSCEQNLNHDAMYWYRQDPGQGLRLIYYSQIVNDFQKGDIAEGYSVSREKKESFPLTVTSAQKNPTAFYLCASSMGRKETQYFGPGTRLLVL.

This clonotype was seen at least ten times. CDR3 nucleotides: TGTGCCAGCAGCCCTATATCTAGCAATCAGCCCCAGCATTTT. Translating it yields CASSPISSNQPQHF. The rearrangement uses TRBV7-2 and TRBJ1-5; D not resolved. The CDR3 extends over 14 amino acids. Germline values: CDR1 SGHTA, CDR2 FQGNSA. Trimming removed 5 bases at V and 0 bases at J, with 8 bases between.

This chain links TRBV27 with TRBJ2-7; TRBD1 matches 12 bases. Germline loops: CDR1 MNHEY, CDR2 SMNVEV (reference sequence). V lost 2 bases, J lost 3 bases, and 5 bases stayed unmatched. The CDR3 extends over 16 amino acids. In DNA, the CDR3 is TGTGCCAGCAGTTTAACGGGACAGGGGGCGGTCTACGAGCAGTACTTC. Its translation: CASSLTGQGAVYEQYF.

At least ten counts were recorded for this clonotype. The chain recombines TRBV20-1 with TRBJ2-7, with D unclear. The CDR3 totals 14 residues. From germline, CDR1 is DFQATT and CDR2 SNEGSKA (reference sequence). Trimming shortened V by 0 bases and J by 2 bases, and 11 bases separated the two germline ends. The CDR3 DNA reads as TGCAGTGCTAGAGATACAGCTAGTCCCTACGAGCAGTACTTC. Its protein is CSARDTASPYEQYF.

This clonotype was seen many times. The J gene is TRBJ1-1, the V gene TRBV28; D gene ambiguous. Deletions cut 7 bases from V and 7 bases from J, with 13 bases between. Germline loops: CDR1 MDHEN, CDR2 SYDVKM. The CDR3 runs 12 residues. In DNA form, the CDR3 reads TGTGCCAGCACCTCTTGGGGTGGTGAAGCTTTCTTT. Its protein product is CASTSWGGEAFF.

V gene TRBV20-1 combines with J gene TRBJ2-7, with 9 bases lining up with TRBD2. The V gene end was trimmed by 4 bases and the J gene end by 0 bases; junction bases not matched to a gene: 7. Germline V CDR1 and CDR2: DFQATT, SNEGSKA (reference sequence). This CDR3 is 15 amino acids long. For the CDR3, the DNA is TGCAGTGCTAAAGAGGTGACTAGCGGCTCCTACGAGCAGTACTTC. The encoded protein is CSAKEVTSGSYEQYF.

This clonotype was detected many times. CDR3 DNA sequence: TGTGCCAGCAGCTTAGCCAGGGCAAGTTGGAACACTGAAGCTTTCTTT. Encoded protein: CASSLARASWNTEAFF. The chain joins TRBV7-2 to TRBJ1-1; D perhaps matches TRBD1 (5 bases). The germline V gene has CDR1 SGHTA and CDR2 FQGNSA. Trimming removed 0 bases at V and 1 base at J, with 12 bases between. The CDR3 has 16 residues.

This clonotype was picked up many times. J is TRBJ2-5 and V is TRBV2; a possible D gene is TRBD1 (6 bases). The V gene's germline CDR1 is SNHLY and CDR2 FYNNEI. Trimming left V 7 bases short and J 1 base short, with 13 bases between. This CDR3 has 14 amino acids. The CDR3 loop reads CASTPDSLQETQYF. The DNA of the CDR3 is TGTGCCAGCACCCCGGACAGCCTCCAAGAGACCCAGTACTTC. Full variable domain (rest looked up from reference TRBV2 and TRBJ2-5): EPEVTQTPSHQVTQMGQEVILRCVPISNHLYFYWYRQILGQKVEFLVSFYNNEISEKSEIFDDQFSVERPDGSNFTLKIRSTKLEDSAMYFCASTPDSLQETQYFGPGTRLLVL.

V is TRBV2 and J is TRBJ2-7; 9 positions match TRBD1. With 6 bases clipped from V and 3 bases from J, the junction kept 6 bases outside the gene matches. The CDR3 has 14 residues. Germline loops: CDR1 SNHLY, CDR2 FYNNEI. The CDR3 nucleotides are TGTGCCAGCAGGATGGGGACAGGGTACTACGAGCAGTACTTC. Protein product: CASRMGTGYYEQYF. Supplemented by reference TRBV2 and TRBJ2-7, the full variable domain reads EPEVTQTPSHQVTQMGQEVILRCVPISNHLYFYWYRQILGQKVEFLVSFYNNEISEKSEIFDDQFSVERPDGSNFTLKIRSTKLEDSAMYFCASRMGTGYYEQYFGPGTRLTVT.

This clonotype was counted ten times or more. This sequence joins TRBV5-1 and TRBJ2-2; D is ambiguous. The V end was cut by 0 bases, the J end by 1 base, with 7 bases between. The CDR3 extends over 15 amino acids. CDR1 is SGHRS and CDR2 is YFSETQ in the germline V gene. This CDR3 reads CASSLGRQNTGELFF. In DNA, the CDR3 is TGCGCCAGCAGCTTGGGACGGCAGAACACCGGGGAGCTGTTTTTT. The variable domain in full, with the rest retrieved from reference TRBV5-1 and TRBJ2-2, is KAGVTQTPRYLIKTRGQQVTLSCSPISGHRSVSWYQQTPGQGLQFLFEYFSETQRNKGNFPGRFSGRQFSNSRSEMNVSTLELGDSALYLCASSLGRQNTGELFFGEGSRLTVL.

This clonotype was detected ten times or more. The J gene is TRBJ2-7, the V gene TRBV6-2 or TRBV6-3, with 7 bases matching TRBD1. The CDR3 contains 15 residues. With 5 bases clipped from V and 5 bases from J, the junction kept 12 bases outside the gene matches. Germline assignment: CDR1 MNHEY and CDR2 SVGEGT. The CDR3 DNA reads TGTGCCAGCAGTGCACCCGGACAGGCGGCTAACGAGCAGTACTTC. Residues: CASSAPGQAANEQYF.

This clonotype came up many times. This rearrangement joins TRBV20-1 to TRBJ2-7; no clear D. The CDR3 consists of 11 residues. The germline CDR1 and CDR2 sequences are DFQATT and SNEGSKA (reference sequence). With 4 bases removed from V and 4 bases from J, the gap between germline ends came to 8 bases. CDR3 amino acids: CSAKLRYEQYF. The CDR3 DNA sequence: TGCAGTGCTAAGCTTCGATACGAGCAGTACTTC.

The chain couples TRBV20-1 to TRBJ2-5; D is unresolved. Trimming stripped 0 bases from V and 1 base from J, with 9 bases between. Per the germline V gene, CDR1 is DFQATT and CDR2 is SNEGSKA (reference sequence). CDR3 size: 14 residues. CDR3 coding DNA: TGCAGTGCTAGAGATTTGCAATTCCAAGAGACCCAGTACTTC. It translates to CSARDLQFQETQYF.

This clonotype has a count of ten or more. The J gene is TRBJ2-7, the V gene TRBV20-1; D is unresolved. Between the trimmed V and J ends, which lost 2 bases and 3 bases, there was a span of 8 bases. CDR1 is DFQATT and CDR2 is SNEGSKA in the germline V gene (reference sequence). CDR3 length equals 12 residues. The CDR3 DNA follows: TGCAGTGCTAGATTATCCAGCTACGAGCAGTACTTC. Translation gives CSARLSSYEQYF.

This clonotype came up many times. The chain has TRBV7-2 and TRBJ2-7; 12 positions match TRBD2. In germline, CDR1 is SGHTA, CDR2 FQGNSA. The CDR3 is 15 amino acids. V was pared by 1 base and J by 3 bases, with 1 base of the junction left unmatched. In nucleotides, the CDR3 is TGTGCCAGCAGCTTAGGACTAGCGGGAGACTACGAGCAGTACTTC. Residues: CASSLGLAGDYEQYF.

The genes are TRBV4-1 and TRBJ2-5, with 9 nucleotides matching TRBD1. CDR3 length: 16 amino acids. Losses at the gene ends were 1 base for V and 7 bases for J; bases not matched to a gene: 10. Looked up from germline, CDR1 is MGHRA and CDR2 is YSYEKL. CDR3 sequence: CASSQGTGAAGRTQYF. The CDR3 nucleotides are TGCGCCAGCAGCCAAGGGACAGGGGCCGCGGGTCGGACCCAGTACTTC.

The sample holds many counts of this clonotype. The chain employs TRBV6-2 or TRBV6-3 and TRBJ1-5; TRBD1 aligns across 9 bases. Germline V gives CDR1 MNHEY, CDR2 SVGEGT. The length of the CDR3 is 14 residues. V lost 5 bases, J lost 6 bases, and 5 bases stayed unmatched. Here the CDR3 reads CASSPQGATQPQHF. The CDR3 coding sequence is TGTGCCAGCAGTCCACAGGGGGCCACTCAGCCCCAGCATTTT.

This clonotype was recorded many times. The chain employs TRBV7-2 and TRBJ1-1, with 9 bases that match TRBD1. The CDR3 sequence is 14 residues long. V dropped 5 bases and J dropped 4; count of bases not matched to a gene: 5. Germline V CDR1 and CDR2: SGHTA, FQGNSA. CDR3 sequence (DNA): TGTGCCAGCAGCCCGCGGACAGGGGTCACTGAAGCTTTCTTT. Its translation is CASSPRTGVTEAFF.

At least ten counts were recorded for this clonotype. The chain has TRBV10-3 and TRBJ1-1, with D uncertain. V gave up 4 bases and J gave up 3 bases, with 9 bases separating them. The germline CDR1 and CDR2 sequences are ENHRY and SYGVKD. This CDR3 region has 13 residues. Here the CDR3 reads CAISVKVDTEAFF. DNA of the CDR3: TGTGCCATCAGTGTTAAGGTTGACACTGAAGCTTTCTTT.

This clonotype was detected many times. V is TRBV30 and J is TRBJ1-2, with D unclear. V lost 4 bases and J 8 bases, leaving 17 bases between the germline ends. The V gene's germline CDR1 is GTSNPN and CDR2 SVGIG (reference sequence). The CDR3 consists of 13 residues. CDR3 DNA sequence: TGTGCCTGGATCCCCCGACGAGGAGGCGGCTACACCTTC. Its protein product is CAWIPRRGGGYTF.

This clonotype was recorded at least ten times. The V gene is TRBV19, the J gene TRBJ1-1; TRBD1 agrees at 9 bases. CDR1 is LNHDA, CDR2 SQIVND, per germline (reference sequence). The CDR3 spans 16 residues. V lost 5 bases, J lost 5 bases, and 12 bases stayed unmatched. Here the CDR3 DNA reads TGTGCCAGTAGTGGCCGGGACAGGGTTTTGAGGACTGAAGCTTTCTTT. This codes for CASSGRDRVLRTEAFF.

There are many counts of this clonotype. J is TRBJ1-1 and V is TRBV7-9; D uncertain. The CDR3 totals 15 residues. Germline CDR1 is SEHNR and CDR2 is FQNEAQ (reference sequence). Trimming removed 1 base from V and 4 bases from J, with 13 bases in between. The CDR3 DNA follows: TGTGCCAGCAGCTTAGACGACATGTCGTTCACTGAAGCTTTCTTT. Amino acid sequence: CASSLDDMSFTEAFF.

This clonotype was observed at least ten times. CDR3 protein: CAWSVAGNQPQHF. As DNA, the CDR3 is TGTGCCTGGAGTGTAGCAGGCAATCAGCCCCAGCATTTT. The chain is built from TRBV30 and TRBJ1-5, with D hard to call. With 0 bases removed from V and 2 bases from J, the gap between germline ends came to 5 bases. Germline CDR1 and CDR2: GTSNPN and SVGIG (reference sequence). The CDR3 sequence is 13 residues long.

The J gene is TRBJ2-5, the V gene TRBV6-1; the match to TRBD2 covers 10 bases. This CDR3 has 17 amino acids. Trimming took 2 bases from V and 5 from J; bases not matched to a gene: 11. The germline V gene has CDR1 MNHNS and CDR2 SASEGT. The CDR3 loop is CASSEWISGGNKETQYF. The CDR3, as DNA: TGTGCCAGCAGTGAATGGATTAGCGGGGGGAACAAGGAGACCCAGTACTTC.

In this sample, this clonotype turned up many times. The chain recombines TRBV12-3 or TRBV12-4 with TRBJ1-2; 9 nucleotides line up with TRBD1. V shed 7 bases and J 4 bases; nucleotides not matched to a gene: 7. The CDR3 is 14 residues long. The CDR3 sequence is CASNPGQGPYGYTF. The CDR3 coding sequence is TGTGCCAGCAATCCGGGACAGGGTCCCTATGGCTACACCTTC.

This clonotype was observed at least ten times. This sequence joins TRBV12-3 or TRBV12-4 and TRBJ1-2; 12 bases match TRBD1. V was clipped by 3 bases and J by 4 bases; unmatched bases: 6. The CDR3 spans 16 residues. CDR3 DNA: TGTGCCAGCAGTTTGTATGGGGGACAGGGGGCCTATGGCTACACCTTC. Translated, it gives CASSLYGGQGAYGYTF.